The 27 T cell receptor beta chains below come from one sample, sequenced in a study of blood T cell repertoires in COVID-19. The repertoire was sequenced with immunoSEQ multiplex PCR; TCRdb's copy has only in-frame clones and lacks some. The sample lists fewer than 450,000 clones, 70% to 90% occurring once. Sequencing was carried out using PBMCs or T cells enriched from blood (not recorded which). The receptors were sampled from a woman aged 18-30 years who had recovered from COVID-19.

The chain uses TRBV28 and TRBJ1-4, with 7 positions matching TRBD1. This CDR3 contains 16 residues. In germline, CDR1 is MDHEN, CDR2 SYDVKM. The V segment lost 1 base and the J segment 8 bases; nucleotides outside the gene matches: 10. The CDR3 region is CASSLYRGQRKEKLFF. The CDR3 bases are TGTGCCAGCAGTTTATACCGGGGACAGCGTAAAGAAAAACTGTTTTTT. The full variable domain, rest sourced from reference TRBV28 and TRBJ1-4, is DVKVTQSSRYLVKRTGEKVFLECVQDMDHENMFWYRQDPGLGLRLIYFSYDVKMKEKGDIPEGYSVSREKKERFSLILESASTNQTSMYLCASSLYRGQRKEKLFFGSGTQLSVL.

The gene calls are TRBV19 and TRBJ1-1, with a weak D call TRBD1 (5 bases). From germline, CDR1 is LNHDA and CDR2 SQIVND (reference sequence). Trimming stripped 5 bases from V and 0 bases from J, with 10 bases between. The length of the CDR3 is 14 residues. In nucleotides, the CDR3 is TGTGCCAGTAGTCTCGGGGACTTGAACACTGAAGCTTTCTTT. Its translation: CASSLGDLNTEAFF.

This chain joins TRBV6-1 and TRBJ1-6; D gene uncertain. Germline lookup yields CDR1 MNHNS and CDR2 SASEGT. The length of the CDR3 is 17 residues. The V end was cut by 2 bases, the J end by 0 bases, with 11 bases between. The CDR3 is CASSELSLSSYNSPLHF. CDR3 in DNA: TGTGCCAGCAGTGAACTGAGTCTTAGCTCCTATAATTCACCCCTCCACTTT.

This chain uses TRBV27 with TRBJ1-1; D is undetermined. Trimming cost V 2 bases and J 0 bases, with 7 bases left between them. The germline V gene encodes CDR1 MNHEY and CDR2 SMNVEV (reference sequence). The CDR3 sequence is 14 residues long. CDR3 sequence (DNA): TGTGCCAGCAGTTTACACGGGATGAACACTGAAGCTTTCTTT. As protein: CASSLHGMNTEAFF.

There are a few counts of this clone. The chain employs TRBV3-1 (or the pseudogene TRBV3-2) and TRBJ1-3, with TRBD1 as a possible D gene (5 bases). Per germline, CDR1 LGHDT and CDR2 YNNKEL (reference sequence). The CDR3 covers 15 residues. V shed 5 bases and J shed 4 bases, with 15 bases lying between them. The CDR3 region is CASSANGGTGNTIYF. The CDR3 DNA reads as TGTGCCAGCAGCGCCAACGGGGGGACGGGAAACACCATATATTTT.

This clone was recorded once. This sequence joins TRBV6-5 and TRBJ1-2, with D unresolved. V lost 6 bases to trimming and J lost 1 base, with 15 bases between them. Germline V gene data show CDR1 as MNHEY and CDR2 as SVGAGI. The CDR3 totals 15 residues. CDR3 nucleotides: TGTGCCAGCAGCGTTGCGGTATCTTATAACTATGGCTACACCTTC. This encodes CASSVAVSYNYGYTF.

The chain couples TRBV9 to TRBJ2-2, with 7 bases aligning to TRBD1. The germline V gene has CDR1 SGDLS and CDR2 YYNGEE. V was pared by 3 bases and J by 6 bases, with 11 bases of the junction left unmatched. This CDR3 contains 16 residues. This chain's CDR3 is CASSDPGQSLSGELFF. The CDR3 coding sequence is TGTGCCAGCAGCGATCCGGGACAGTCTCTTTCCGGGGAGCTGTTTTTT. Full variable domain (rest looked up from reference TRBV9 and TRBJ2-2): DSGVTQTPKHLITATGQRVTLRCSPRSGDLSVYWYQQSLDQGLQFLIQYYNGEERAKGNILERFSAQQFPDLHSELNLSSLELGDSALYFCASSDPGQSLSGELFFGEGSRLTVL.

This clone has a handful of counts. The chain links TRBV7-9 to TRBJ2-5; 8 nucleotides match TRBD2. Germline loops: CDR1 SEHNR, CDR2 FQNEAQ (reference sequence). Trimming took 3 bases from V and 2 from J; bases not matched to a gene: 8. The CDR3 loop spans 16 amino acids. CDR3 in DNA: TGTGCCAGCAGCTTGTGGAGCGGGGGCCCACAAGAGACCCAGTACTTC. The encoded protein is CASSLWSGGPQETQYF.

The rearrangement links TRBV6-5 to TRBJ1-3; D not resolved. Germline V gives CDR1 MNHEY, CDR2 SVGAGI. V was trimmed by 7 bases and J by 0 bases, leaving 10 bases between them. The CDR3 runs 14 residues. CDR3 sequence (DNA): TGTGCCAGCATCCCACACAGCTCTGGAAACACCATATATTTT. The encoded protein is CASIPHSSGNTIYF.

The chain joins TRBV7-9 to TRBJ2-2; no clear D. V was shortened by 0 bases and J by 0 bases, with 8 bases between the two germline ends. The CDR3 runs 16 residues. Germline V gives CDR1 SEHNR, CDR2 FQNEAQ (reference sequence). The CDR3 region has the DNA TGTGCCAGCAGCTTAGCCGTACTCACGAACACCGGGGAGCTGTTTTTT. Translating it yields CASSLAVLTNTGELFF.

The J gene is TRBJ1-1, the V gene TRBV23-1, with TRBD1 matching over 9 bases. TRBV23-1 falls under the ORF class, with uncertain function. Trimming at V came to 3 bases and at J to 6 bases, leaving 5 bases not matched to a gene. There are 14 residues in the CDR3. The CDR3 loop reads CASSHDRGNPEAFF. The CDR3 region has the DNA TGCGCCAGCAGTCACGACAGGGGGAATCCTGAAGCTTTCTTT.

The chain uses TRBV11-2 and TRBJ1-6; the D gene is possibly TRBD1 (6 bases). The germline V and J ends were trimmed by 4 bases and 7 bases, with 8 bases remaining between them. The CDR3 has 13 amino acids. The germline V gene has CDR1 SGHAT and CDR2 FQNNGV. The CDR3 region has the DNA TGTGCCAGCAGCTCACAGGGAAATTCACCCCTCCACTTT. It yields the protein CASSSQGNSPLHF. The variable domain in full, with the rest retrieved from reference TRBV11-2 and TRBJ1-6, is EAGVAQSPRYKIIEKRQSVAFWCNPISGHATLYWYQQILGQGPKLLIQFQNNGVVDDSQLPKDRFSAERLKGVDSTLKIQPAKLEDSAVYLCASSSQGNSPLHFGNGTRLTVT.

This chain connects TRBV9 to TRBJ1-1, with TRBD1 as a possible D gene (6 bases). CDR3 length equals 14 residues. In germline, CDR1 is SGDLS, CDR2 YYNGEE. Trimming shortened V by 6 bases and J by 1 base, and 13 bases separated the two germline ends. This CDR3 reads CASTWGQENTEAFF. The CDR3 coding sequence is TGTGCCAGCACCTGGGGGCAGGAGAACACTGAAGCTTTCTTT.

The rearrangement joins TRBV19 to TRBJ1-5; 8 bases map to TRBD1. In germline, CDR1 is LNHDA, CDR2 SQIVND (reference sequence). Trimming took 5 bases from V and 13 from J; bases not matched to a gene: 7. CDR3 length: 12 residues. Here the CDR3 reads CASSPGQVSQHF. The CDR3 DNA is TGTGCCAGTAGTCCGGGACAGGTATCGCAGCATTTT.

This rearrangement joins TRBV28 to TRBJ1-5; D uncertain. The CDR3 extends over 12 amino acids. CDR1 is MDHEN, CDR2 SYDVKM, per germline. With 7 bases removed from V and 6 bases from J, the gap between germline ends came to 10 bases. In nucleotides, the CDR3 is TGTGCCAGCACCTCGGGGTTTCAGCCCCAGCATTTT. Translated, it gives CASTSGFQPQHF.

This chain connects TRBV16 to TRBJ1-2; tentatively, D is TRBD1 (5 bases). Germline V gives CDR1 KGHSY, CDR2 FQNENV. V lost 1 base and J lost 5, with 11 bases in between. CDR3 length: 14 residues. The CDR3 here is CASSQWSGGYGYTF. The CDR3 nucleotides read TGTGCCAGCAGCCAATGGAGTGGGGGGTATGGCTACACCTTC.

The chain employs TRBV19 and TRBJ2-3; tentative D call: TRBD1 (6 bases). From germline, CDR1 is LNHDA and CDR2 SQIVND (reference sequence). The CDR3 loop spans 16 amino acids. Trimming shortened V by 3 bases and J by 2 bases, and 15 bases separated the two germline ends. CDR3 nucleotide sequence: TGTGCCAGTAGTATTGGTCCGGGACAATACACAGATACGCAGTATTTT. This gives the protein CASSIGPGQYTDTQYF.

CDR3 nucleotide sequence: TGTGCCAGCAGCTCAAGGACTAGCGGGCCTTTCACCTACAATGAGCAGTTCTTC. This encodes CASSSRTSGPFTYNEQFF. The chain combines TRBV12-1 with TRBJ2-1; the tabulated D call, TRBD2, remains unverified against the DNA. TRBV12-1 represents a pseudogene. This CDR3 is built from 18 residues.

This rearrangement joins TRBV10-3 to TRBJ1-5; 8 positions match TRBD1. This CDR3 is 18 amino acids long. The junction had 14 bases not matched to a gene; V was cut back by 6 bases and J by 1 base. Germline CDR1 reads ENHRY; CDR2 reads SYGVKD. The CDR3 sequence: CAISRDRLAETSNQPQHF. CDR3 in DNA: TGTGCCATCAGCAGGGACAGGTTGGCGGAAACCAGCAATCAGCCCCAGCATTTT.

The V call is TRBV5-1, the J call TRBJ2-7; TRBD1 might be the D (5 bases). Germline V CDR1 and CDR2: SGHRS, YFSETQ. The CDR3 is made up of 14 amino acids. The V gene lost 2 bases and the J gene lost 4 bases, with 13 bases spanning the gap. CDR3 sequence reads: CASSFTQGGYEQYF. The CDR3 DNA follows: TGCGCCAGCAGCTTTACTCAGGGTGGGTACGAGCAGTACTTC.

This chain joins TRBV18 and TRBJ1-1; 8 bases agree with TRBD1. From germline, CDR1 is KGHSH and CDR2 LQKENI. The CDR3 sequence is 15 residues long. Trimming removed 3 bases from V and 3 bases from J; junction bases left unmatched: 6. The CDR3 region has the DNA TGTGCCAGCTCACCGCAGGGACAGGCGGACACTGAAGCTTTCTTT. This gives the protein CASSPQGQADTEAFF.

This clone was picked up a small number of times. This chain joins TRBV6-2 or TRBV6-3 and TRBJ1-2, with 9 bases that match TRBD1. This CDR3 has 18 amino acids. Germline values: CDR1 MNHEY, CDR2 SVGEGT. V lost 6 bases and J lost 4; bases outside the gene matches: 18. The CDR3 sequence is CASSPRGQGLLDLYGYTF. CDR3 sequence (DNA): TGTGCCAGCAGCCCGAGGGGACAGGGCCTTCTCGACCTCTATGGCTACACCTTC.

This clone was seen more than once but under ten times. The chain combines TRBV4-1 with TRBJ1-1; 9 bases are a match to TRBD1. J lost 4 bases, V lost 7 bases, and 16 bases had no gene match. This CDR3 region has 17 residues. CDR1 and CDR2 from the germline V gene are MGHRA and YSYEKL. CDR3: CASTPGQGLRWGTEAFF. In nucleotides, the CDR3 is TGCGCCAGCACCCCGGGACAGGGACTCCGGTGGGGCACTGAAGCTTTCTTT.

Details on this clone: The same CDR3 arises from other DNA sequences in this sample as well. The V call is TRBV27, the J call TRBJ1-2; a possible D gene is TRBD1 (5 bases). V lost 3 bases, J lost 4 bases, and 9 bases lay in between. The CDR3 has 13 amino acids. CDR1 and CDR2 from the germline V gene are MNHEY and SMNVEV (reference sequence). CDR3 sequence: CASSLGGGYGYTF. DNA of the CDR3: TGTGCCAGCAGTTTGGGGGGAGGCTATGGCTACACCTTC.

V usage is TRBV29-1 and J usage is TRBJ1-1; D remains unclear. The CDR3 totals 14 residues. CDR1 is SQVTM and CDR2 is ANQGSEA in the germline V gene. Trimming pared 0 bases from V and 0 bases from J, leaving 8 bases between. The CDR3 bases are TGCAGCGTTGAAGAGGGCAGATTGAACACTGAAGCTTTCTTT. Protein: CSVEEGRLNTEAFF.

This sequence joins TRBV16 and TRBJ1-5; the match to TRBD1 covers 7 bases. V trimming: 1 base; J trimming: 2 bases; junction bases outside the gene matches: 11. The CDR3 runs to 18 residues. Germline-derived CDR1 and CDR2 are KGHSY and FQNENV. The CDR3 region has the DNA TGTGCCAGCAGCCAATACCGGGACAGCGTACGGGGCAATCAGCCCCAGCATTTT. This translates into CASSQYRDSVRGNQPQHF.

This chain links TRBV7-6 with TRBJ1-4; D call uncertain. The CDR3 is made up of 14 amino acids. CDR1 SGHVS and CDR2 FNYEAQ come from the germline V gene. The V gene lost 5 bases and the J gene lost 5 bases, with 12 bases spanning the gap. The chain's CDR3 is CASSPRRENEKLFF. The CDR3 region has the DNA TGTGCCAGCAGCCCACGGAGGGAAAATGAAAAACTGTTTTTT. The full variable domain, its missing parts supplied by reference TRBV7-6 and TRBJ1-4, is GAGVSQSPRYKVTKRGQDVALRCDPISGHVSLYWYRQALGQGPEFLTYFNYEAQQDKSGLPNDRFSAERPEGSISTLTIQRTEQRDSAMYRCASSPRRENEKLFFGSGTQLSVL.